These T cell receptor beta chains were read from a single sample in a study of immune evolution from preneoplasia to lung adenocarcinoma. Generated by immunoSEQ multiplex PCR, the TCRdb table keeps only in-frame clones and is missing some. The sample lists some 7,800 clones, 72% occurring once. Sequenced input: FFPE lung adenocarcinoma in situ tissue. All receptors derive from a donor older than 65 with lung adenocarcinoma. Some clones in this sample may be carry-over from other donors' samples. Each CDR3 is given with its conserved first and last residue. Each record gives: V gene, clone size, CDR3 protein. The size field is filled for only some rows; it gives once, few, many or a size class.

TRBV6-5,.,CASRPGQDVYGYTF
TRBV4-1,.,CASSPHIDSNEQFF
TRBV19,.,CASSRREAHQPQHF
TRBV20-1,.,CSAALTYEQYF
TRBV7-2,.,CASSPETGDQPQHF
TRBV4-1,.,CASSQDPGTSGTYEQYF
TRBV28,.,CASSSIGGSGTDTQYF
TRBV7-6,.,CASSLKARWGINSPLHF
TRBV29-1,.,CSAAPDRSEGYTF
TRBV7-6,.,CASSLWEQGGELFF
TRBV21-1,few,CASNLGTAYEQYF
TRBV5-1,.,CTSSFGGVWETQYF
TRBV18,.,CASSPTSGSTGELFF
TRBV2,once,CASSPGTASPTIYF
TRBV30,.,CAWSVSGSASYNEQFF
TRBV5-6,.,CASSLRSGVRGYTF
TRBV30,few,CAWSITPGSGANVLTF
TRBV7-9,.,CASSIFENTGELFF